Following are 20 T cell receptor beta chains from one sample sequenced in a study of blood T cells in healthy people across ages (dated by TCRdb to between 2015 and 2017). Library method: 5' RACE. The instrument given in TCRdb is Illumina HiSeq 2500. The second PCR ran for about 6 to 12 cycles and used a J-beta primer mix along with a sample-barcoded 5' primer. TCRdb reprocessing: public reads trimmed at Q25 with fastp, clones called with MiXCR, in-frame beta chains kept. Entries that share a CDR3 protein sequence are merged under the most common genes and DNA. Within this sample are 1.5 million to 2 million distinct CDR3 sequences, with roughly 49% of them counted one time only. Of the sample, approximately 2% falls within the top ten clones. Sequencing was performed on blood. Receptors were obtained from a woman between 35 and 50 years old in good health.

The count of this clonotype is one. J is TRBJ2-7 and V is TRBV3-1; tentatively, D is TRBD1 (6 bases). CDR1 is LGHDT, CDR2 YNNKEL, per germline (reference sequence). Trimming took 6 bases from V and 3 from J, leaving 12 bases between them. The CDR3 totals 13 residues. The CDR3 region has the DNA TGTGCCAGCAGGGGTAGGGGGATCTACGAGCAGTACTTC. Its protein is CASRGRGIYEQYF.

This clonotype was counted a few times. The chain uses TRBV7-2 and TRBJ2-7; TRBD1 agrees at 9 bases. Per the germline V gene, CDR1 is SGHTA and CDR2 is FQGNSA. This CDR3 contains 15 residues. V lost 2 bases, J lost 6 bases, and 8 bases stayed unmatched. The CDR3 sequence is CASSLTGTGRGEQYF. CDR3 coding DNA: TGTGCCAGCAGCTTAACGGGGACAGGGAGAGGCGAGCAGTACTTC.

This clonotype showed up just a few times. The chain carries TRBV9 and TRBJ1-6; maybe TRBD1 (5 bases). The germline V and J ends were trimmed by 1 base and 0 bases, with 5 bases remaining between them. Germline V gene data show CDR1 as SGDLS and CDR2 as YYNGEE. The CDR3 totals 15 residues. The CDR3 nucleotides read TGTGCCAGCAGCGTACAGGGCTCCTATAATTCACCCCTCCACTTT. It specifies CASSVQGSYNSPLHF.

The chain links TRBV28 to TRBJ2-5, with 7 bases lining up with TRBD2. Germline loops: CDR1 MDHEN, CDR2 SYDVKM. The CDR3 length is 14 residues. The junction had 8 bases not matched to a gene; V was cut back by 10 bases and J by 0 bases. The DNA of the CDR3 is TGTGCCACCCTAAAGGGACTAAACCAAGAGACCCAGTACTTC. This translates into CATLKGLNQETQYF.

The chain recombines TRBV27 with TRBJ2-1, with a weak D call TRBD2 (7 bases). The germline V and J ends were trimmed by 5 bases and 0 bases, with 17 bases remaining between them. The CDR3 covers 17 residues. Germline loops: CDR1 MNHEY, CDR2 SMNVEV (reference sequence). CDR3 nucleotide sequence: TGTGCCAGCAGTAAGCTAAAGGGGGGGGCCTCCTACAATGAGCAGTTCTTC. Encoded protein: CASSKLKGGASYNEQFF.

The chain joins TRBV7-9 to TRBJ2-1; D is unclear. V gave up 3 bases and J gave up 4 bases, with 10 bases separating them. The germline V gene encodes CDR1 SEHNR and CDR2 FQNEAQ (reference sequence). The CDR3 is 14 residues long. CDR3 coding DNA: TGTGCCAGCAGCTTCCACTTGACGTACAATGAGCAGTTCTTC. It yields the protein CASSFHLTYNEQFF.

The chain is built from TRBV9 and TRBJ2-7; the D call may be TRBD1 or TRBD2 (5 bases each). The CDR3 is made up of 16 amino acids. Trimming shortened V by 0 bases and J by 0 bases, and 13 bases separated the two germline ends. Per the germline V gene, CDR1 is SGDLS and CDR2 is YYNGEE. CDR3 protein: CASSVGDGLLSYEQYF. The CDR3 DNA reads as TGTGCCAGCAGCGTAGGGGACGGCCTCCTCTCCTACGAGCAGTACTTC.

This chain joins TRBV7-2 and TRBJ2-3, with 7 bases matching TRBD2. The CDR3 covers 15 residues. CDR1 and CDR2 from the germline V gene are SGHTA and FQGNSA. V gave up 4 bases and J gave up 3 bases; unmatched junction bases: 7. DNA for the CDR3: TGTGCCAGCAGCTCCTCTGCGGGGGTAACAGATACGCAGTATTTT. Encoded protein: CASSSSAGVTDTQYF.

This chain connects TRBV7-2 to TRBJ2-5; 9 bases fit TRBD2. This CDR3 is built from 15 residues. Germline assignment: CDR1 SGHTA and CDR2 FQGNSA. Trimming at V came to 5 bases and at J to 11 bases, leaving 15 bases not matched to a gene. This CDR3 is CTSSRSGGPLGEQYF. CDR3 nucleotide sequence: TGTACCAGCAGCCGTAGCGGGGGACCGCTCGGGGAGCAGTACTTC.

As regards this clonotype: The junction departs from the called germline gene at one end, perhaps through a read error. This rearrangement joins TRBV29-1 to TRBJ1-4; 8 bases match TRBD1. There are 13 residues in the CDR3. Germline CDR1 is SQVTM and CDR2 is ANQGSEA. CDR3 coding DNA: TGCAGCGTTGGGGGACAGGCTAAGGAAAAACTGTTTTTT. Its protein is CSVGGQAKEKLFF.

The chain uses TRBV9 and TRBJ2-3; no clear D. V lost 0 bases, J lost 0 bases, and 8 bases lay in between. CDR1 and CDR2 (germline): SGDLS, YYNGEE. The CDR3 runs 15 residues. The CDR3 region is CASSVGVASTDTQYF. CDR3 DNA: TGTGCCAGCAGCGTAGGGGTGGCTAGCACAGATACGCAGTATTTT.

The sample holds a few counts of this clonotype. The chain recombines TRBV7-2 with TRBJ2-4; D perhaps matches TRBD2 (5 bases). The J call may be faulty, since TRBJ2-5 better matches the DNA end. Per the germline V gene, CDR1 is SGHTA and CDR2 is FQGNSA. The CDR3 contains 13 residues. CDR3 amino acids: CASKKVGGETQYF. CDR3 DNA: TGTGCCAGCAAGAAGGTGGGCGGGGAGACCCAGTACTTC.

The CDR3 region has the DNA TGTGCCAGCAGCTCAATCCGGGTTAGGCACAATGAGCAGTTCTTC. Translated: CASSSIRVRHNEQFF. This chain joins TRBV11-2 and TRBJ2-1; D is uncertain. Trimming cost V 4 bases and J 5 bases, with 15 bases left between them. Germline CDR1 and CDR2: SGHAT and FQNNGV. The CDR3 is 15 residues long.

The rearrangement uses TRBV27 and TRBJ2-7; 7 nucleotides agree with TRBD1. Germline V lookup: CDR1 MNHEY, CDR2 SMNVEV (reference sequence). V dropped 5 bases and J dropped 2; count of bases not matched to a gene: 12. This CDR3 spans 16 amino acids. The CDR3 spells CASSLQPTGYPYEQYF. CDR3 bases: TGTGCCAGCAGTCTTCAACCGACAGGGTACCCCTACGAGCAGTACTTC.

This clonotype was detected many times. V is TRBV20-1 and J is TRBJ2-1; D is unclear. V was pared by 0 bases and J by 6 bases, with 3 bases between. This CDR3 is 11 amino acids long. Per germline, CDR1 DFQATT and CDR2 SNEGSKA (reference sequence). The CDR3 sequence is CSARDPNEQFF. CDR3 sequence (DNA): TGCAGTGCTAGAGATCCCAATGAGCAGTTCTTC.

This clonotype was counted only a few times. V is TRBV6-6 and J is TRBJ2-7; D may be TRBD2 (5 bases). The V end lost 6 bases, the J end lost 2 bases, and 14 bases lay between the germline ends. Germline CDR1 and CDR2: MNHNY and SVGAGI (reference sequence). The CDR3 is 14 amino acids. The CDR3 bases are TGTGCCAGCAGCCCCGGGATCAGCCCCTACGAGCAGTACTTC. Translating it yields CASSPGISPYEQYF.

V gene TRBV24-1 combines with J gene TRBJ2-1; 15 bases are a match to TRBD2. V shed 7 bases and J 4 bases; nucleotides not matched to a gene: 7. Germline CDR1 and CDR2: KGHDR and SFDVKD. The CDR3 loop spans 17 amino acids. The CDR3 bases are TGTGCCACCAGCCGCGGACTAGCGGGGGGGCGGTACAATGAGCAGTTCTTC. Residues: CATSRGLAGGRYNEQFF.

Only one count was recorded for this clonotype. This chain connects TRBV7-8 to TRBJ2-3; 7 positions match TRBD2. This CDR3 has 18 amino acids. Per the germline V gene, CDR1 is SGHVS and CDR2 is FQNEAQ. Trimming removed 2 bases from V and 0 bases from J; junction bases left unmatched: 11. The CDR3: CASSLLGGGSSSTDTQYF. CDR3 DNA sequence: TGTGCCAGCAGCTTATTGGGCGGGGGATCCTCTAGCACAGATACGCAGTATTTT.

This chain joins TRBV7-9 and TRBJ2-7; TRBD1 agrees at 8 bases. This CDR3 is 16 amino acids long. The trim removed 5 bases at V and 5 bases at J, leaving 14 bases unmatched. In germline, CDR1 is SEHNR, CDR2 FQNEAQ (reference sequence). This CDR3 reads CASSPQTGAPLDEQYF. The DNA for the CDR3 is TGTGCCAGCAGCCCGCAGACAGGGGCGCCCTTGGACGAGCAGTACTTC.

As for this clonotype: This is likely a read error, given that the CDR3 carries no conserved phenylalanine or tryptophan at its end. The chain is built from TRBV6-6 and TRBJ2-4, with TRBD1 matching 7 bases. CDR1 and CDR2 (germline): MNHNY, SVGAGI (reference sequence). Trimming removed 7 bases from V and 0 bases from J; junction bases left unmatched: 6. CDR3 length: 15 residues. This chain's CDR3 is CASTVRDRAKNIQYV. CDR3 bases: TGTGCCAGCACCGTACGGGACAGAGCCAAAAACATTCAGTACGTC.